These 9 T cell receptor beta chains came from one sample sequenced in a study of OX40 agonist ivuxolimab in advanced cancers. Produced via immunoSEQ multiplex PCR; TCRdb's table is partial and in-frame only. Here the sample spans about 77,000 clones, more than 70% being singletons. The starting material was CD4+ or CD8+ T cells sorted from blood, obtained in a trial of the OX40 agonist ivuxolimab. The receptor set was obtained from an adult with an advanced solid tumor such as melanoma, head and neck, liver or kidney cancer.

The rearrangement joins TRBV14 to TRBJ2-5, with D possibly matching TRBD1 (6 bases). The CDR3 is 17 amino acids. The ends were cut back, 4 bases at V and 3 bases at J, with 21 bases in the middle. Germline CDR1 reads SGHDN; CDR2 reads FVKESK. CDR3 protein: CASSPYRGRGGKETQYF. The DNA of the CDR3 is TGTGCCAGCAGCCCATACCGAGGGAGAGGGGGAAAAGAGACCCAGTACTTC.

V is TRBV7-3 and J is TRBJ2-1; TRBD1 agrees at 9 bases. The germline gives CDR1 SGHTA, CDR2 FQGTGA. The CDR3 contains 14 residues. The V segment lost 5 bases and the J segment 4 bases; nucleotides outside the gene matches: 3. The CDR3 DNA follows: TGTGCCAGCAGCCCTGGACAGGGGTACAATGAGCAGTTCTTC. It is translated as CASSPGQGYNEQFF.

The CDR3 DNA reads as TGTGCCAGCAGCCGGGACAGGGGGCGCGAGCAGTACTTC. Amino acids: CASSRDRGREQYF. The chain joins TRBV7-2 to TRBJ2-7; TRBD1 aligns across 12 bases. The V segment lost 5 bases and the J segment 6 bases; nucleotides outside the gene matches: 2. This CDR3 has 13 amino acids. Germline V CDR1 and CDR2: SGHTA, FQGNSA.

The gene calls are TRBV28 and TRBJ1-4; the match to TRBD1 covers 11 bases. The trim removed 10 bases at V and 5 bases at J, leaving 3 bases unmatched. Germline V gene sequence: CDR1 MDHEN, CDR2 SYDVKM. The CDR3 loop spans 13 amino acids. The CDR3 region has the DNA TGTGCCACCGGGGACAGGGGGAATGAAAAACTGTTTTTT. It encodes CATGDRGNEKLFF.

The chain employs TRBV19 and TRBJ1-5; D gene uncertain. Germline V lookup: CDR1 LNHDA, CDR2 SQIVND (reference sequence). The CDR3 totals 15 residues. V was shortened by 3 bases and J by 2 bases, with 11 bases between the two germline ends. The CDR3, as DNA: TGTGCCAGTAGTATTAGAGTAGAGGGCAATCAGCCCCAGCATTTT. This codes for CASSIRVEGNQPQHF. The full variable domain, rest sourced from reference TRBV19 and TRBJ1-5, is DGGITQSPKYLFRKEGQNVTLSCEQNLNHDAMYWYRQDPGQGLRLIYYSQIVNDFQKGDIAEGYSVSREKKESFPLTVTSAQKNPTAFYLCASSIRVEGNQPQHFGDGTRLSIL.

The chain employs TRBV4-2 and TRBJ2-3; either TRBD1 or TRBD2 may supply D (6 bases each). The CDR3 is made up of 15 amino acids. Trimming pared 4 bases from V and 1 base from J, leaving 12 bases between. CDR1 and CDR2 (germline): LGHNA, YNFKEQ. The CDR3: CASSPEGGGTDTQYF. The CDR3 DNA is TGTGCCAGCAGCCCCGAGGGGGGAGGCACAGATACGCAGTATTTT.

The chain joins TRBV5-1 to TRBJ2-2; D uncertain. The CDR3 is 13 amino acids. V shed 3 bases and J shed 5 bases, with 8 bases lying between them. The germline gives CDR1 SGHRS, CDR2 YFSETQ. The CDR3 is CASSSTSTGELFF. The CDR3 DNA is TGCGCCAGCAGCTCTACTTCTACCGGGGAGCTGTTTTTT.

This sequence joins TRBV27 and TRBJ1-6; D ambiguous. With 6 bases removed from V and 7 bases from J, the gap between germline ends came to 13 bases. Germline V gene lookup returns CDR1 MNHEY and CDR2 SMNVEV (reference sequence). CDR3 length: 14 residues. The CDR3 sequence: CASSSAQENSPLHF. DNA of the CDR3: TGTGCCAGCAGCTCCGCGCAGGAGAATTCACCCCTCCACTTT.

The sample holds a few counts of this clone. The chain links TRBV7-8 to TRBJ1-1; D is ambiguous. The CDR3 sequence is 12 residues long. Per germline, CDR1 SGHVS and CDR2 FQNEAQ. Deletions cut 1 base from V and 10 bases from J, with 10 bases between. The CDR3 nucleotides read TGTGCCAGCAGCTTAGAAACAGATGGAGCTTTCTTT. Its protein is CASSLETDGAFF.